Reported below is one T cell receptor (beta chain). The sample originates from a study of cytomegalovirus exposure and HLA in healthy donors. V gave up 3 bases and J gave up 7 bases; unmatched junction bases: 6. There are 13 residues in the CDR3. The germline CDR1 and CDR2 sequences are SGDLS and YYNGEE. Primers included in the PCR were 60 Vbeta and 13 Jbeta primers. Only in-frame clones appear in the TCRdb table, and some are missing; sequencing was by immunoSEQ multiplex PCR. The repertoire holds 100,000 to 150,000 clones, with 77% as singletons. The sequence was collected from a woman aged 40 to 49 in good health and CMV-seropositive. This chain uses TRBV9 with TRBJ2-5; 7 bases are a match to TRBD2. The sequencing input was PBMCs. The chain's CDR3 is CASSAFRGGTQYF. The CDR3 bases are TGTGCCAGCAGCGCCTTCCGCGGGGGGACCCAGTACTTC.